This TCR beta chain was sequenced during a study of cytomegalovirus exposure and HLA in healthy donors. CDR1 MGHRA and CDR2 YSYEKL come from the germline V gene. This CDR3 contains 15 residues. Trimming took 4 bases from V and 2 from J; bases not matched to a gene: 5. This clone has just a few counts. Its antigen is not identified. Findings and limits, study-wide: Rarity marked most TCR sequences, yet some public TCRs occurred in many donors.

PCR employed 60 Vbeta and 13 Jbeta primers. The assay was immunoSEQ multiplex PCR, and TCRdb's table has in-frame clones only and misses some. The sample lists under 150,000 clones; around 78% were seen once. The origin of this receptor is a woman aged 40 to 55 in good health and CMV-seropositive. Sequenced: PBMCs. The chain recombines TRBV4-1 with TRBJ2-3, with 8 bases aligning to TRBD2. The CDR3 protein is CASSLERGPTDTQYF. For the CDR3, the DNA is TGCGCCAGCAGCCTCGAGCGGGGGCCCACAGATACGCAGTATTTT.